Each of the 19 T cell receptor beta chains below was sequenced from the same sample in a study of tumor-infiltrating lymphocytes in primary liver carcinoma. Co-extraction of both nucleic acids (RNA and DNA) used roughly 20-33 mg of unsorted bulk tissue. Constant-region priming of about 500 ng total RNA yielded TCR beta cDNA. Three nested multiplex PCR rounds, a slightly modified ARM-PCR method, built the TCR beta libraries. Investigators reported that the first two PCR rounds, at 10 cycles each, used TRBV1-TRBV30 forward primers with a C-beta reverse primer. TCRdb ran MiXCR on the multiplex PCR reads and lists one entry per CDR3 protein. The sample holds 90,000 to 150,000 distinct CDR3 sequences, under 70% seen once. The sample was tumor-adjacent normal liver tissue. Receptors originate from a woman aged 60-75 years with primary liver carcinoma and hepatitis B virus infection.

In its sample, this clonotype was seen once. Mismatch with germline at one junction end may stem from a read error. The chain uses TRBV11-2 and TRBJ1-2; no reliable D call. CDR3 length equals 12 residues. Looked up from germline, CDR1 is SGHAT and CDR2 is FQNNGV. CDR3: CASSPFFYGYTF. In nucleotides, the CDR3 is TGTGCCAGCAGCCCGTTCTTCTATGGTTACACCTTC.

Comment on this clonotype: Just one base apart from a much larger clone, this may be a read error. In DNA form, the CDR3 reads TGTGTCAGCAGCTTGGGCGGGAGAATGGAAGATACGCAGTATTTT. Residues: CVSSLGGRMEDTQYF. The chain combines TRBV7-9 with TRBJ2-3, with TRBD2 matching over 7 bases. Germline CDR1 is SEHNR and CDR2 is FQNEAQ (reference sequence). This CDR3 spans 15 amino acids.

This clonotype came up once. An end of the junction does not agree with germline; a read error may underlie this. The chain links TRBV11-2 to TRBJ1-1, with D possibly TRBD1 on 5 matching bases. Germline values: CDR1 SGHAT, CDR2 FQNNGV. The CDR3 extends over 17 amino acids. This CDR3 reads CGSSLTWGGGKGTETFF. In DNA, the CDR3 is TGTGGCAGCAGCCTGACATGGGGTGGGGGTAAAGGCACTGAAACTTTCTTT.

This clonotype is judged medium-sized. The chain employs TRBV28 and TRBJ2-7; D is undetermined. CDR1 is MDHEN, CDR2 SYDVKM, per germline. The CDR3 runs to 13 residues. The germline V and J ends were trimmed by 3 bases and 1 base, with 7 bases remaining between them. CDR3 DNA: TGTGCCAGCAGTTTGGCTAGTTCCTACGAGCAGTACTTC. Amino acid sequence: CASSLASSYEQYF.

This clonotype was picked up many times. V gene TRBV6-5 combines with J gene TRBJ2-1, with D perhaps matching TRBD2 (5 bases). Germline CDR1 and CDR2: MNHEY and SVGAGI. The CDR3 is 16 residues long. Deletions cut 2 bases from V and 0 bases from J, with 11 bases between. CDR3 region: CASSYEGKLSYNEQFF. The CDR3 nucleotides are TGTGCCAGCAGTTACGAGGGCAAACTCTCCTACAATGAGCAGTTCTTC.

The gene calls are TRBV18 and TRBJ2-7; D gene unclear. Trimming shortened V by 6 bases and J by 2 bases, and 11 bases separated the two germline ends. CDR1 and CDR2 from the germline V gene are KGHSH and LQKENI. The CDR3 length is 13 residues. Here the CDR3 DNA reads TGTGCCAGCTCGCCTAGGAACCCCTACGAGCAGTACTTC. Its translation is CASSPRNPYEQYF.

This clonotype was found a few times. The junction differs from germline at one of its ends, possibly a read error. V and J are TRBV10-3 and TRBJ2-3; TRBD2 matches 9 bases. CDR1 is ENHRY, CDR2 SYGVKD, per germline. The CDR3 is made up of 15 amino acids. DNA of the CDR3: TGTACCATCAGATCGGGACTAGCACCGGGGGATACGCAGTATTTT. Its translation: CTIRSGLAPGDTQYF.

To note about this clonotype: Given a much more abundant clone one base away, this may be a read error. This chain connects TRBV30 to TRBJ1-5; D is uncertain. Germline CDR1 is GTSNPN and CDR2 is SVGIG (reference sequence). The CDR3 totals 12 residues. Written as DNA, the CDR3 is TGTGCCTGGAGTAAGTGGAATCAGTCCCAGCATTTT. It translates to CAWSKWNQSQHF.

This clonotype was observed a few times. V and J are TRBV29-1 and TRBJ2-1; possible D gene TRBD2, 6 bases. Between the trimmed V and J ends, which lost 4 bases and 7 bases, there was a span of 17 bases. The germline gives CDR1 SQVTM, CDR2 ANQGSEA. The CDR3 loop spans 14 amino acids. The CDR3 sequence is CSVGLARWFNEQFF. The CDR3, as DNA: TGCAGCGTTGGTCTAGCGAGATGGTTTAATGAGCAGTTCTTC.

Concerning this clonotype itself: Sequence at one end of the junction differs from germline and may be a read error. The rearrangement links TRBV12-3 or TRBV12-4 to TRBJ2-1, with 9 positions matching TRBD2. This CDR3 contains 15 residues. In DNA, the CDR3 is TGTGCCAGCAGGGACGAGCGGGAGGTCCCCAATGAGCGGTTCTTC. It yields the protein CASRDEREVPNERFF.

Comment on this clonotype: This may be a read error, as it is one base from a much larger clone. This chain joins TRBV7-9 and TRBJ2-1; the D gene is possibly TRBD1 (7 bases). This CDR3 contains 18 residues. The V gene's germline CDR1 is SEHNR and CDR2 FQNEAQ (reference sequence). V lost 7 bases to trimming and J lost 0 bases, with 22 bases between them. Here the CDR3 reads CASTTPPQGGGSYNEQFF. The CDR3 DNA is TGTGCCAGCACAACACCCCCCCAGGGGGGAGGCTCCTACAATGAGCAGTTCTTC.

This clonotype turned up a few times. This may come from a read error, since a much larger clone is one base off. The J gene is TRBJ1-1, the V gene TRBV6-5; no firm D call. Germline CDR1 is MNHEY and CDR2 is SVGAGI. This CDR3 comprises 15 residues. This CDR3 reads CVSIPTPTSNTEAFF. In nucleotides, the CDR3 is TGTGTCAGCATCCCGACACCTACATCGAACACTGAAGCTTTCTTT.

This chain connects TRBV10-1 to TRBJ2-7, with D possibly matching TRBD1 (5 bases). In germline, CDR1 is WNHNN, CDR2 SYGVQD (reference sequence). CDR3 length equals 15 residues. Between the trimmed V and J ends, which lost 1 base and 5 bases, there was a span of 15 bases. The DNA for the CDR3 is TGCGCCAGCAGTGAGTATGGACAAGGGCCCCACGAGCAGTACTTC. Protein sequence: CASSEYGQGPHEQYF.

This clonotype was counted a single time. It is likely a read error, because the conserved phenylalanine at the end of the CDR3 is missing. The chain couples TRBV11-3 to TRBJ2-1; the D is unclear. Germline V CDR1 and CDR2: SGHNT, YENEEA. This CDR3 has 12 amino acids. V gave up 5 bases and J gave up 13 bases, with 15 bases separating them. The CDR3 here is CASSGTTFSQFL. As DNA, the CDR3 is TGTGCCAGCAGCGGAACAACCTTTAGTCAGTTCCTC.

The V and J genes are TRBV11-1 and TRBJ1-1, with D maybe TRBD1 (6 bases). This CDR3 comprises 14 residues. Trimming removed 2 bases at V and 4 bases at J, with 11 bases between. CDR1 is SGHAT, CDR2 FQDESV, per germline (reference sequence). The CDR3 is CASSLRGGTTEAFF. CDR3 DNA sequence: TGTGCCAGCAGCTTAAGGGGGGGGACCACTGAAGCTTTCTTT.

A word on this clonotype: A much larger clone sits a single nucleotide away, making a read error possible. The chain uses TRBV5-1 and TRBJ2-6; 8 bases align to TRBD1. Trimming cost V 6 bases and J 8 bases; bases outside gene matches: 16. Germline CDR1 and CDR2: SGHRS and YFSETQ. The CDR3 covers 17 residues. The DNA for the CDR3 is TGCGCCAGCACCCGGACAGGGTGGTCTAGGGGGTCCAACGTCCTGACTTTC. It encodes CASTRTGWSRGSNVLTF.

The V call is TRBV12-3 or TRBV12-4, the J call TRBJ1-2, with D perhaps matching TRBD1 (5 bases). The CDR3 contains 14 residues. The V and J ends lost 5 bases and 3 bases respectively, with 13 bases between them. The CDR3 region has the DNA TGTGCCAGCAGTCGGACGGGGACGGACTATGGCTACACCTTC. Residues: CASSRTGTDYGYTF.

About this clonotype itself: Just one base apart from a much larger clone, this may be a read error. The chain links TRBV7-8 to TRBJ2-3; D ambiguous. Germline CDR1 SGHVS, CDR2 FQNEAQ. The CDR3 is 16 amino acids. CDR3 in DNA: TGTGCCAGCGGCTTAGAATCGCCGGCGAGCACAGATACGCAGTATTTT. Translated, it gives CASGLESPASTDTQYF.

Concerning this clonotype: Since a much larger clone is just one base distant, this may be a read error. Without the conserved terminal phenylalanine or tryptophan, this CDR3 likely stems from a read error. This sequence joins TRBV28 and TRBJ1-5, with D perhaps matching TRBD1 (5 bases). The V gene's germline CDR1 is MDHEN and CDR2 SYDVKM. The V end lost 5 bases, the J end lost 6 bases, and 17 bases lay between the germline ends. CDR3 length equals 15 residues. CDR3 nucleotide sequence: TGTGCCAGCAGTCCCCCGTTGGGGCCGGGTCAGCCCCAGCATATT. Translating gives CASSPPLGPGQPQHI.